This entry lists 11 T cell receptor beta chains sequenced from one sample in a study of blood T cell repertoires in COVID-19. TCRdb's table, derived via immunoSEQ multiplex PCR, lists solely in-frame clones and lacks some. Of approximately 260,000 clones in the sample, about 90% were seen once. The sample was peripheral blood. The receptors shown here come from a man aged 55-75 years who had recovered from COVID-19.

The gene calls are TRBV19 and TRBJ1-6; TRBD1 agrees at 7 bases. The CDR3 runs to 20 residues. Per the germline V gene, CDR1 is LNHDA and CDR2 is SQIVND (reference sequence). Unmatched junction bases numbered 21, after V lost 4 bases and J lost 6 bases. The CDR3 loop is CASSRRQGLKPIGTNSPLHF. In DNA form, the CDR3 reads TGTGCCAGTAGTAGAAGACAGGGCTTAAAACCGATAGGTACTAATTCACCCCTCCACTTT.

The rearrangement uses TRBV6-5 and TRBJ1-5; 9 bases are shared with TRBD1. This CDR3 contains 15 residues. J lost 2 bases, V lost 6 bases, and 5 bases had no gene match. CDR1 is MNHEY, CDR2 SVGAGI, per germline. The DNA of the CDR3 is TGTGCCAGCAGACGGACAGGGGAAGGCAATCAGCCCCAGCATTTT. Amino acid sequence: CASRRTGEGNQPQHF.

V usage is TRBV19 and J usage is TRBJ2-4; possible D gene TRBD1, 5 bases. The V end lost 3 bases, the J end lost 2 bases, and 11 bases lay between the germline ends. Germline assignment: CDR1 LNHDA and CDR2 SQIVND (reference sequence). This CDR3 contains 15 residues. CDR3 coding DNA: TGTGCCAGTAGTATTACCCAGGGAACCAAAAACATTCAGTACTTC. Encoded protein: CASSITQGTKNIQYF.

The table lists this clone with a count of one. The chain carries TRBV5-1 and TRBJ1-2; 7 nucleotides match TRBD1. CDR1 and CDR2 (germline): SGHRS, YFSETQ. Trimming took 4 bases from V and 8 from J; bases not matched to a gene: 11. This CDR3 has 14 amino acids. CDR3 DNA sequence: TGCGCCAGCAGCAGGGAACAGGGGATTTTCGGCTACACCTTC. Protein: CASSREQGIFGYTF.

The J gene is TRBJ2-5, the V gene TRBV6-2 or TRBV6-3; 8 bases align to TRBD2. The CDR3 length is 15 residues. CDR1 is MNHEY and CDR2 is SVGEGT in the germline V gene. The V gene end was trimmed by 5 bases and the J gene end by 1 base; junction bases not matched to a gene: 6. The CDR3 DNA sequence: TGTGCCAGCAGTCATATAGCGGGGTTCCAAGAGACCCAGTACTTC. This codes for CASSHIAGFQETQYF.

This clone was observed a single time. The chain combines TRBV5-1 with TRBJ1-6, with D maybe TRBD1 (5 bases). Germline CDR1 SGHRS, CDR2 YFSETQ. This CDR3 region has 14 residues. The germline V and J ends were trimmed by 0 bases and 6 bases, with 7 bases remaining between them. In nucleotides, the CDR3 is TGCGCCAGCAGCTTGGACAGGACTAATTCACCCCTCCACTTT. It specifies CASSLDRTNSPLHF.

Written as DNA, the CDR3 is TGTGCCAGCCGGAGGGACAGGGGGGGATATGGCTACACCTTC. This translates into CASRRDRGGYGYTF. V gene TRBV2 combines with J gene TRBJ1-2, with TRBD1 matching 11 bases. Germline trimming cut 8 bases from V and 5 bases from J; bases unmatched to any gene: 7. The CDR3 loop spans 14 amino acids. Germline lookup yields CDR1 SNHLY and CDR2 FYNNEI. Full variable domain (outside the CDR3, taken from reference TRBV2 and TRBJ1-2): EPEVTQTPSHQVTQMGQEVILRCVPISNHLYFYWYRQILGQKVEFLVSFYNNEISEKSEIFDDQFSVERPDGSNFTLKIRSTKLEDSAMYFCASRRDRGGYGYTFGSGTRLTVV.

The chain uses TRBV7-2 and TRBJ2-3; TRBD2 is a possible D gene (6 bases). The CDR3 consists of 13 residues. The germline V gene has CDR1 SGHTA and CDR2 FQGNSA. V was cut by 4 bases and J by 3 bases, with 8 bases left in between. CDR3 coding DNA: TGTGCCAGCAGCTGGGACTGGACAGATACGCAGTATTTT. This sequence encodes CASSWDWTDTQYF.

The CDR3 reads CASSPGGPYEQYV. The DNA of the CDR3 is TGTGCCAGTAGCCCAGGGGGGCCCTACGAGCAGTACGTC. This chain uses TRBV19 with TRBJ2-7; possibly TRBD1 for D (7 bases). Between the trimmed V and J ends, which lost 6 bases and 2 bases, there was a span of 11 bases. The V gene's germline CDR1 is LNHDA and CDR2 SQIVND (reference sequence). CDR3 length equals 13 residues.

V gene TRBV6-4 combines with J gene TRBJ2-1, with no clear D. The germline V and J ends were trimmed by 3 bases and 0 bases, with 9 bases remaining between them. From germline, CDR1 is MRHNA and CDR2 SNTAGT. This CDR3 spans 15 amino acids. CDR3 nucleotide sequence: TGTGCCAGCAGTGAACAACCAGTCTCCTACAATGAGCAGTTCTTC. Its translation is CASSEQPVSYNEQFF.

This rearrangement joins TRBV11-3 to TRBJ2-6; 9 nucleotides match TRBD1. With 5 bases clipped from V and 2 bases from J, the junction kept 10 bases outside the gene matches. This CDR3 has 18 amino acids. Germline CDR1 reads SGHNT; CDR2 reads YENEEA. The CDR3 region is CASSPRPGTGPGANVLTF. DNA for the CDR3: TGTGCCAGCAGCCCCCGTCCCGGGACAGGGCCTGGGGCCAACGTCCTGACTTTC. The full variable domain, completed using reference TRBV11-3 and TRBJ2-6, is EAGVVQSPRYKIIEKKQPVAFWCNPISGHNTLYWYLQNLGQGPELLIRYENEEAVDDSQLPKDRFSAERLKGVDSTLKIQPAELGDSAVYLCASSPRPGTGPGANVLTFGAGSRLTVL.